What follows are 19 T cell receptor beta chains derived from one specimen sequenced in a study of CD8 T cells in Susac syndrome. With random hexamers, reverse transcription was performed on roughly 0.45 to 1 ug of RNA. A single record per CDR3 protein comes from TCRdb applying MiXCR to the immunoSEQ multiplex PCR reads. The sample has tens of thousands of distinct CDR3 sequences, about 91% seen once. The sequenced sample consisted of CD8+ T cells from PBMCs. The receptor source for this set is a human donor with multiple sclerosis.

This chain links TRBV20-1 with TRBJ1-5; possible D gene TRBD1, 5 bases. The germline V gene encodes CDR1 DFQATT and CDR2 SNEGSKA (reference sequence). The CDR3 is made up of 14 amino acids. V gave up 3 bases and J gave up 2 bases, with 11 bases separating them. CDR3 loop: CSARPGLGNQPQHF. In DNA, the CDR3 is TGCAGTGCTAGGCCGGGACTAGGCAATCAGCCCCAGCATTTT.

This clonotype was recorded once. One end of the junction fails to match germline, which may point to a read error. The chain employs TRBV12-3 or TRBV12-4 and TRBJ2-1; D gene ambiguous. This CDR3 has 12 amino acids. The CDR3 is CASSFRVPERFF. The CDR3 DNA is TGTGCCAGCAGTTTTAGGGTCCCTGAGCGGTTCTTC.

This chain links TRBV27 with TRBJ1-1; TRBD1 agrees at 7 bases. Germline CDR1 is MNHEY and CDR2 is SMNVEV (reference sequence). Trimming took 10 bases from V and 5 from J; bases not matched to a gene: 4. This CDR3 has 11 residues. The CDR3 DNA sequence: TGTGCCATCCAACAGGGGACTGAAGCTTTCTTT. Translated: CAIQQGTEAFF.

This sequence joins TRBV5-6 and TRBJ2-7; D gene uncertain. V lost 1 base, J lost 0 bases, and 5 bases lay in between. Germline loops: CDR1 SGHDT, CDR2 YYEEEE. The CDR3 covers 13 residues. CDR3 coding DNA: TGTGCCAGCAGCTTGCGGAGCTCCTACGAGCAGTACTTC. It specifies CASSLRSSYEQYF.

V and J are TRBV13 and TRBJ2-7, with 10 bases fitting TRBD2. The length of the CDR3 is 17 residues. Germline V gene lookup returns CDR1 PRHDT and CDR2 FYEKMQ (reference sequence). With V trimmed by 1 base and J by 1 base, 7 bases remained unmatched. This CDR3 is CASSLDLGLADSYEQYF. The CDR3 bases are TGTGCCAGCAGCTTAGACCTCGGACTAGCGGATTCCTACGAGCAGTACTTC.

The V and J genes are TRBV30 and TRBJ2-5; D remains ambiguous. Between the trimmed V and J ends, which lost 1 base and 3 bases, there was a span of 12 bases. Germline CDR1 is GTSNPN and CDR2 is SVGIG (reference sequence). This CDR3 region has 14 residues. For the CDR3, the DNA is TGTGCCTGGAGTGCAATAGGGATCGAAGAGACCCAGTACTTC. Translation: CAWSAIGIEETQYF. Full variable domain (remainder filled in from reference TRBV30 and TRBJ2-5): SQTIHQWPATLVQPVGSPLSLECTVEGTSNPNLYWYRQAAGRGLQLLFYSVGIGQISSEVPQNLSASRPQDRQFILSSKKLLLSDSGFYLCAWSAIGIEETQYFGPGTRLLVL.

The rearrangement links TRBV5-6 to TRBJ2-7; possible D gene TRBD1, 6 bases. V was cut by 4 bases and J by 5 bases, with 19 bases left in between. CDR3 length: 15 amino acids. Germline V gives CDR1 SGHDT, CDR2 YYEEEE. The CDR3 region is CASSQGRQGLDEQYF. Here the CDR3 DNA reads TGTGCCAGCAGCCAGGGGCGTCAGGGGTTGGACGAGCAGTACTTC.

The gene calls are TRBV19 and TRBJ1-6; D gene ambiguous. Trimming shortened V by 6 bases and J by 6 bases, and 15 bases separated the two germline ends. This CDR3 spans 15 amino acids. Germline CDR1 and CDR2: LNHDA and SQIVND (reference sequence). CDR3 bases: TGTGCCAGTAGCTGGGAACCGGCCCCTAATTCACCCCTCCACTTT. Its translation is CASSWEPAPNSPLHF.

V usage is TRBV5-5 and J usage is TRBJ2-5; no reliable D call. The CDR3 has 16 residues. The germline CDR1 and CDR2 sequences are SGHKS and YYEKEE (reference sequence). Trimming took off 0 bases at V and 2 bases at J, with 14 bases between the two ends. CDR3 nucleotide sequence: TGTGCCAGCAGCTTGGAGGGTGCAGGAATGCAAGAGACCCAGTACTTC. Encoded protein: CASSLEGAGMQETQYF.

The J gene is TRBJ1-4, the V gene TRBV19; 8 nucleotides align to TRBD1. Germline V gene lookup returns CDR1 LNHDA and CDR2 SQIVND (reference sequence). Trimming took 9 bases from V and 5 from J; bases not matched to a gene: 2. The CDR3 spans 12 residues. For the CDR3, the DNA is TGTGCCAGCCGACAGGGGAATGAAAAACTGTTTTTT. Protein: CASRQGNEKLFF.

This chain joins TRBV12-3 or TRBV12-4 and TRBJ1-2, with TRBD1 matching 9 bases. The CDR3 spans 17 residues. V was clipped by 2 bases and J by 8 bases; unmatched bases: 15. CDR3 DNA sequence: TGTGCCAGCAGTTTACTTTATCTGGGACAGGGCGATAAGGGCTACACCTTC. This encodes CASSLLYLGQGDKGYTF.

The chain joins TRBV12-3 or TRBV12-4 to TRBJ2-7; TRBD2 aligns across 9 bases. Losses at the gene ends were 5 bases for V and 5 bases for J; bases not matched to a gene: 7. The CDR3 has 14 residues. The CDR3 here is CASSPWAGGNEQYF. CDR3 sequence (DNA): TGTGCCAGCAGTCCCTGGGCGGGAGGGAACGAGCAGTACTTC.

CDR3 amino acids: CASGGGMETQYF. CDR3 sequence (DNA): TGTGCCAGTGGCGGAGGTATGGAGACCCAGTACTTC. The genes are TRBV19 and TRBJ2-5, with a possible D match to TRBD2 (5 bases). The CDR3 totals 12 residues. CDR1 is LNHDA and CDR2 is SQIVND in the germline V gene (reference sequence). The V end lost 8 bases, the J end lost 5 bases, and 12 bases lay between the germline ends.

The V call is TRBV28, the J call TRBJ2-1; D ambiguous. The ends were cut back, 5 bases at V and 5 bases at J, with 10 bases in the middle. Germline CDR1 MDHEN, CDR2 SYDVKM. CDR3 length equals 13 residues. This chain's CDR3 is CASSPRIDNEQFF. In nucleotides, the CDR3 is TGTGCCAGCAGTCCCCGGATCGACAATGAGCAGTTCTTC.

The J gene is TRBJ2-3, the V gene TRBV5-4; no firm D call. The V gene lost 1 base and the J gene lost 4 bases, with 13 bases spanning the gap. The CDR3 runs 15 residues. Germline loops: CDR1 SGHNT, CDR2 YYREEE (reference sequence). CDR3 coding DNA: TGTGCCAGCAGCTTGTTGGCAGCCCCCCCAGATACGCAGTATTTT. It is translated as CASSLLAAPPDTQYF.

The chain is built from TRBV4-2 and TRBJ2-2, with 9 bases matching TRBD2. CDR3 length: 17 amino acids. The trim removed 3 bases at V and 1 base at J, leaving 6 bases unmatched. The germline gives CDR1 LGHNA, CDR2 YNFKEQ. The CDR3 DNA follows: TGTGCCAGCAGCCAGGGTAGCGGGGGCCGGAACACCGGGGAGCTGTTTTTT. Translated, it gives CASSQGSGGRNTGELFF.

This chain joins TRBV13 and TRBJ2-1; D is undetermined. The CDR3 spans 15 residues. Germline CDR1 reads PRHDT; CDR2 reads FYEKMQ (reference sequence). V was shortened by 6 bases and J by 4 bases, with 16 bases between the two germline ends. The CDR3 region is CASRGGRWGYNEQFF. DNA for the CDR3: TGTGCCAGCAGGGGTGGGCGTTGGGGATACAATGAGCAGTTCTTC.

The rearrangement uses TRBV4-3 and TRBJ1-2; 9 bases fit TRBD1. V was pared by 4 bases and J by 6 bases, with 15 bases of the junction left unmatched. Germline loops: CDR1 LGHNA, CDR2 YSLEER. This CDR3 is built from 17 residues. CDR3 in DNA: TGCGCCAGCAGCCCCCGGGACAGGGTAGCGTCCTCGGATGGCTACACCTTC. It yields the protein CASSPRDRVASSDGYTF.

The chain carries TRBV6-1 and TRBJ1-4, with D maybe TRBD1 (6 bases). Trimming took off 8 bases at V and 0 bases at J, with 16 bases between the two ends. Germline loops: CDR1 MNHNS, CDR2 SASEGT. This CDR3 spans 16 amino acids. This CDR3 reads CASSRGRTATNEKLFF. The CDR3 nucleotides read TGTGCCAGCTCTCGGGGTAGGACAGCAACTAATGAAAAACTGTTTTTT.